This entry describes one T cell receptor (beta chain). The data derive from a study of blood T cell repertoires in COVID-19. Study context: Sites in the United States, Italy and Spain provided acute and convalescent COVID-19 samples. In each case, the material was cDNA or gDNA derived from T cells, B-cell-depleted T cells, or PBMCs.

In the authors' workflow: Using reference gene primer amplification, nucleated cell counts were estimated. Method: immunoSEQ multiplex PCR; TCRdb's copy keeps in-frame clones and lacks some. D and trimming were read from the DNA, whereas the V and J calls and clone size are those reported in that table. This sample carries around 92,000 clones, more than 70% of them seen once, and the ten largest clones take over 10%. J was trimmed by 0 bases and V by 4 bases; bases with no gene match: 5. The CDR3 has 16 residues. Per germline, CDR1 MNHEY and CDR2 SVGEGT. J is TRBJ2-1 and V is TRBV6-2 or TRBV6-3, with 8 positions matching TRBD2. The sample consisted of peripheral blood. This TCR was recovered from a woman in her sixties in a cohort sampled during active or convalescent COVID-19. This CDR3 is CASSSIGGGSYNEQFF. The CDR3 DNA reads TGTGCCAGCAGTTCAATCGGGGGGGGCTCCTACAATGAGCAGTTCTTC.